A selection of T cell receptor beta chains follows, all from one sample in a study of beta chain features in type 1 diabetes. Clones were sequenced by immunoSEQ multiplex PCR, and TCRdb holds only the in-frame ones, with some missing. The sample includes 150,000 to 200,000 clones, over 7.5% of them seen just once. Sequenced material: central memory CD4+ T cells from blood. The receptor source for this set is a woman in her late teens or twenties in good health. Both conserved end residues are part of each CDR3. Fields, in order: D gene, J gene, V gene, clone size, CDR3 DNA, CDR3 protein. The D gene is left open where the match is weak. Clone size is stated in some rows and not others, as once, few, many or a class when expanded.

d_call: TRBD1; j_call: TRBJ2-7; v_call: TRBV5-1; clone_size: few; cdr3_nt: TGCGCCAGCAGCTTGGGAGGGACAGAGACATCCTACGAGCAGTACTTC; cdr3_aa: CASSLGGTETSYEQYF
d_call: TRBD2; j_call: TRBJ2-5; v_call: TRBV5-1; clone_size: few; cdr3_nt: TGCGCCAGCAGCTTGGGCAATAGCGGGAGTGGTGAGACCCAGTACTTC; cdr3_aa: CASSLGNSGSGETQYF
d_call: TRBD2; j_call: TRBJ2-5; v_call: TRBV11-2; clone_size: few; cdr3_nt: TGTGCCAGCAGCTTAATGTATGTCCCAGCGGGGGGCCAAGAGACCCAGTACTTC; cdr3_aa: CASSLMYVPAGGQETQYF
d_call: TRBD2; j_call: TRBJ2-7; v_call: TRBV6-1; clone_size: few; cdr3_nt: TGTGCCAGCAGTGGGGAGCGGGGATACGAGCAGTACTTC; cdr3_aa: CASSGERGYEQYF
d_call: NA; j_call: TRBJ2-1; v_call: TRBV7-2; clone_size: few; cdr3_nt: TGTGCCAGCAGCCTACTCGTTGAGCAGTTCTTC; cdr3_aa: CASSLLVEQFF
d_call: TRBD1; j_call: TRBJ2-3; v_call: TRBV7-7; clone_size: few; cdr3_nt: TGTGCTAGCAGCCTGACAGGGTCGAACACAGATACGCAGTATTTT; cdr3_aa: CASSLTGSNTDTQYF
d_call: NA; j_call: TRBJ2-1; v_call: TRBV4-3; clone_size: few; cdr3_nt: TGCGCCAGCAGCTCTGGGACTTCTGCCTACAATGAGCAGTTCTTC; cdr3_aa: CASSSGTSAYNEQFF
d_call: NA; j_call: TRBJ2-6; v_call: TRBV18; clone_size: NA; cdr3_nt: TGTGCCAGCTCACCACCGGCCCTCTCTGGGGCCAACGTCCTGACTTTC; cdr3_aa: CASSPPALSGANVLTF
d_call: TRBD1; j_call: TRBJ2-7; v_call: TRBV2; clone_size: few; cdr3_nt: TGTGCCAGCAGGCCCGGGACAGCTTTACGGGAGCAGTACTTC; cdr3_aa: CASRPGTALREQYF
d_call: NA; j_call: TRBJ2-7; v_call: TRBV19; clone_size: few; cdr3_nt: TGTGCCAGTAGGAGCGGACAGTTTCCCTACGAGCAGTACTTC; cdr3_aa: CASRSGQFPYEQYF
d_call: NA; j_call: TRBJ2-7; v_call: TRBV11-2; clone_size: few; cdr3_nt: TGTGCCAGCACTCCCAGGGGAAGGGACGAGCAGTACTTC; cdr3_aa: CASTPRGRDEQYF
d_call: TRBD1; j_call: TRBJ1-1; v_call: TRBV5-4; clone_size: NA; cdr3_nt: TGTGCCAGCCGCCCCAGGGGGTCCGAAACCCTGAACACTGAAGCTTTCTTT; cdr3_aa: CASRPRGSETLNTEAFF
d_call: TRBD1; j_call: TRBJ2-1; v_call: TRBV9; clone_size: few; cdr3_nt: TGTGCCAGCAGCCCCGCGACAGGGAACTCCTACAATGAGCAGTTCTTC; cdr3_aa: CASSPATGNSYNEQFF
d_call: TRBD1; j_call: TRBJ2-5; v_call: TRBV27; clone_size: NA; cdr3_nt: TGTGCCAGCAGTTTATCGAGACAGGGTGGGGAGACCCAGTACTTC; cdr3_aa: CASSLSRQGGETQYF
d_call: NA; j_call: TRBJ1-1; v_call: TRBV18; clone_size: few; cdr3_nt: TGTGCCAGCTCACGCTGGGAGGACACTGAAGCTTTCTTT; cdr3_aa: CASSRWEDTEAFF
d_call: TRBD2; j_call: TRBJ2-5; v_call: TRBV5-6; clone_size: NA; cdr3_nt: TGTGCCAGCAGCTTCGGACTAGCGGAAGAGACCCAGTACTTC; cdr3_aa: CASSFGLAEETQYF
d_call: TRBD1; j_call: TRBJ1-3; v_call: TRBV5-4; clone_size: few; cdr3_nt: TGTGCCAGCAGCTGGGGACAGTCAAACTCTGGAAACACCATATATTTT; cdr3_aa: CASSWGQSNSGNTIYF
d_call: TRBD2; j_call: TRBJ2-7; v_call: TRBV7-8; clone_size: few; cdr3_nt: TGTGCCAGCAGCCCGGCGGGAGGCCTCGAGCAGTACTTC; cdr3_aa: CASSPAGGLEQYF
d_call: NA; j_call: TRBJ2-2; v_call: TRBV5-1; clone_size: NA; cdr3_nt: TGCGCCAGCAGCTTGAAACAGAACACCGGGGAGCTGTTTTTT; cdr3_aa: CASSLKQNTGELFF
d_call: TRBD1; j_call: TRBJ2-2; v_call: TRBV7-2; clone_size: few; cdr3_nt: TGTGCCAGCAGCCCACGACAGGGGGCGCGGACCGGGGAGCTGTTTTTT; cdr3_aa: CASSPRQGARTGELFF
d_call: TRBD2; j_call: TRBJ2-3; v_call: TRBV5-1; clone_size: NA; cdr3_nt: TGCGCCAGCAGCTTGGGGCTAGCGGCTAGCACAGATACGCAGTATTTT; cdr3_aa: CASSLGLAASTDTQYF
d_call: TRBD1; j_call: TRBJ1-5; v_call: TRBV2; clone_size: NA; cdr3_nt: TGTGCCAGCCGGACAGGGGGCAATCAGCCCCAGCATTTT; cdr3_aa: CASRTGGNQPQHF
d_call: NA; j_call: TRBJ2-1; v_call: TRBV2; clone_size: many; cdr3_nt: TGTGCCAGCAAAAGGGACTGGGAGTACAATGAGCAGTTCTTC; cdr3_aa: CASKRDWEYNEQFF
d_call: NA; j_call: TRBJ2-1; v_call: TRBV7-2; clone_size: few; cdr3_nt: TGTGCCAGCAGCTTAGCGGGGGGGCAATACAATGAGCAGTTCTTC; cdr3_aa: CASSLAGGQYNEQFF
d_call: TRBD1; j_call: TRBJ2-3; v_call: TRBV7-9; clone_size: few; cdr3_nt: TGTGCCAGCAGCTATACAGGGGGACGAGGAGATACGCAGTATTTT; cdr3_aa: CASSYTGGRGDTQYF
d_call: TRBD1; j_call: TRBJ2-1; v_call: TRBV11-2; clone_size: NA; cdr3_nt: TGTGCCAGCAGCTACAGGGGGAATGAGCAGTTCTTC; cdr3_aa: CASSYRGNEQFF
d_call: NA; j_call: TRBJ1-4; v_call: TRBV18; clone_size: NA; cdr3_nt: TGTGCCAGCTCACCATCAGGGACTAATGAAAAACTGTTTTTT; cdr3_aa: CASSPSGTNEKLFF
d_call: TRBD1; j_call: TRBJ2-2; v_call: TRBV5-1; clone_size: NA; cdr3_nt: TGCGCCAGCACCTCAACAGGGGGCTACACCGGGGAGCTGTTTTTT; cdr3_aa: CASTSTGGYTGELFF
d_call: NA; j_call: TRBJ2-2; v_call: TRBV27; clone_size: NA; cdr3_nt: TGTGCCAGCAGGAGAGTGAACACCGGGGAGCTGTTTTTT; cdr3_aa: CASRRVNTGELFF
d_call: TRBD1; j_call: TRBJ2-5; v_call: TRBV6-5; clone_size: few; cdr3_nt: TGTGCCAGCAGTTACGGACAGGACCTGGGGGAGACCCAGTACTTC; cdr3_aa: CASSYGQDLGETQYF
d_call: NA; j_call: TRBJ1-5; v_call: TRBV27; clone_size: few; cdr3_nt: TGTGCCAGCAGTGCCCTCGGGGGGCCCTGGGGCGATCAGCCCCAGCATTTT; cdr3_aa: CASSALGGPWGDQPQHF